A single T cell receptor (beta chain) is shown here with its context. Antigen specificity is unknown. The data stem from a study of OX40 agonist ivuxolimab in advanced cancers. Findings and caveats of the study: The investigators did not determine what antigen specificity the expanded peripheral T cells had.

The method was immunoSEQ multiplex PCR; TCRdb's version includes in-frame clones alone and lacks a portion of them. Of under 40,000 clones in the sample, roughly 84% were seen once. This CDR3 has 14 residues. CDR1 is SQVTM, CDR2 ANQGSEA, per germline. J lost 7 bases, V lost 1 base, and 2 bases had no gene match. This TCR came from an adult with an advanced solid tumor such as melanoma, head and neck, liver or kidney cancer. The V gene is TRBV29-1, the J gene TRBJ1-4, with TRBD1 matching 11 bases. The sample here was CD4+ or CD8+ T cells sorted from blood, taken in a trial of the OX40 agonist ivuxolimab. The CDR3 nucleotides are TGCAGCGTTGAAGGGACAGGGGGCGGTGAAAAACTGTTTTTT. Protein: CSVEGTGGGEKLFF.